The TCR beta chain under discussion was sequenced for a study of blood T cells in healthy people across ages. Study at large: Template switching recovered approximately one barcoded beta molecule for every two T cells. Study-level points and caveats: Fewer expanded clones and more diversity marked long-lived versus aged donors. A roughly linear age-dependent decrease characterized TCR beta diversity per million T cells.

Together with a sample-barcoded 5' primer, a J-beta primer mix was included in a second PCR lasting about 7 to 12 cycles. Every cDNA was tagged by a template-switch adaptor with 12 random nucleotides. MiXCR, applied by TCRdb to the 5' RACE reads, yields one record per CDR3 protein. The sample includes approximately 800,000 distinct CDR3 sequences, 58% of them seen just once. A word on this clonotype: Its antigen is undetermined.

This CDR3 region has 12 residues. V was shortened by 5 bases and J by 4 bases, with 10 bases between the two germline ends. Germline values: CDR1 GTSNPN, CDR2 SVGIG (reference sequence). The sequence was obtained from a man aged 25-45 years in good health. What was sequenced was blood. J is TRBJ2-3 and V is TRBV30; D may be TRBD1 or TRBD2 (5 bases each). CDR3 in DNA: TGTGCCTGGCGAAGGGACGCAGATACGCAGTATTTT. Translating it yields CAWRRDADTQYF.